This TCR beta chain was sequenced for a study of long-term antiretroviral therapy in people with HIV. With survey level as its setting, the immunoSEQ assay was v3.0. The repertoire was sequenced with immunoSEQ multiplex PCR; TCRdb's copy has only in-frame clones and lacks some. The sample lists about 31,000 clones; 70% to 90% were seen once. Germline-derived CDR1 and CDR2 are ENHRY and SYGVKD. The CDR3 is made up of 13 amino acids. Between the trimmed V and J ends, which lost 10 bases and 3 bases, there was a span of 16 bases. The source of this sequence is a man between 18 and 35 years old with HIV. The source material was unsorted PBMCs, sampled 0.8 years before starting antiretroviral therapy. The rearrangement uses TRBV10-3 and TRBJ2-7, with D possibly matching TRBD1 (5 bases). The CDR3 nucleotides are TGTGCCACCCTCGACAGTTCCCACTACGAGCAGTACTTC. Translating gives CATLDSSHYEQYF.